This T cell receptor (beta chain) was identified during a study of a mutant IDH1 vaccine in newly diagnosed glioma. The V gene lost 4 bases and the J gene lost 0 bases, with 10 bases spanning the gap. Per the germline V gene, CDR1 is SGHTS and CDR2 is YDEGEE. The CDR3 has 15 amino acids. Described time point: baseline, week 1 (first vaccination visit). Treatment in this sample: pre-vaccination baseline after standard-of-care therapy. The repertoire was sequenced with immunoSEQ multiplex PCR; TCRdb's copy has only in-frame clones and lacks some. The profile shows some 38,000 clones, under 80% of them singletons.

The sample in question was PBMCs, obtained from a glioma patient treated with radiotherapy, temozolomide or both. The receptor was derived from a man aged 35-49 years with glioma. Some clones in this sample may be carry-over from other donors' samples. The V gene is TRBV5-8, the J gene TRBJ1-4; D not certain. CDR3 in amino acids: CASSPGSATNEKLFF. The DNA for the CDR3 is TGTGCCAGCAGCCCCGGGAGTGCAACTAATGAAAAACTGTTTTTT.